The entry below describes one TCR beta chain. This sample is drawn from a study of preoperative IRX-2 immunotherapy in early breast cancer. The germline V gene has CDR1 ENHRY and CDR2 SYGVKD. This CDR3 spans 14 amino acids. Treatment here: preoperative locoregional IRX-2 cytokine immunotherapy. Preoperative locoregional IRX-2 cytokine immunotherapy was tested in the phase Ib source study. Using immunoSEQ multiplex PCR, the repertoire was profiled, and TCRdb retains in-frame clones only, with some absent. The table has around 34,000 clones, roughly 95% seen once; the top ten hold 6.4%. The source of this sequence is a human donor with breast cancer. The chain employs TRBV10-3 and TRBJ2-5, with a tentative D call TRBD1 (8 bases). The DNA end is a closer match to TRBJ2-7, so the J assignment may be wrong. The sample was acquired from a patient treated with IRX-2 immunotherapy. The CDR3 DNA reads TGTGCCATCAGTGGTTTGACAGGGGAGGGCGAGCAGTACTTC. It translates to CAISGLTGEGEQYF.